Following are 23 T cell receptor beta chains from one sample sequenced in a study of blood T cells in healthy people across ages. A sample-barcoded 5' primer and a J-beta primer mix were used in a second PCR of about 7 to 12 cycles. TCRdb called the 5' RACE reads again in MiXCR, with one record for every CDR3 protein. The sample includes about 1,500,000 distinct CDR3 sequences, over 25% of them seen just once. The sequenced sample consisted of blood. Receptors were obtained from a woman in her 30s in good health.

This clonotype was observed a few times. The V gene is TRBV5-5, the J gene TRBJ1-6; TRBD1 matches 7 bases. CDR1 and CDR2 from the germline V gene are SGHKS and YYEKEE (reference sequence). Trimming removed 3 bases from V and 7 bases from J; junction bases left unmatched: 7. The CDR3 is made up of 15 amino acids. The CDR3 coding sequence is TGTGCCAGCAGCTCCTTGGCAGGGGGAAATTCACCCCTCCACTTT. Its translation is CASSSLAGGNSPLHF.

This chain joins TRBV4-3 and TRBJ1-1; 9 positions match TRBD1. This CDR3 spans 15 amino acids. CDR1 LGHNA and CDR2 YSLEER come from the germline V gene. The V and J ends lost 1 base and 4 bases, in that order; junction bases with no gene match: 4. CDR3: CASSQADRGATEAFF. In DNA form, the CDR3 reads TGCGCCAGCAGCCAAGCTGACAGGGGGGCCACTGAAGCTTTCTTT.

The chain links TRBV20-1 to TRBJ2-1, with D uncertain. CDR3 size: 11 residues. Trimming removed 6 bases at V and 9 bases at J, with 12 bases between. Germline loops: CDR1 DFQATT, CDR2 SNEGSKA (reference sequence). The CDR3 loop is CSAIVYSEQFF. Written as DNA, the CDR3 is TGCAGTGCCATAGTGTATAGTGAGCAGTTCTTC.

This clonotype has more than one count but fewer than ten. This chain connects TRBV4-3 to TRBJ1-1; 8 bases align to TRBD1. CDR1 and CDR2 (germline): LGHNA, YSLEER. This CDR3 region has 15 residues. The ends lost 3 bases at V and 4 bases at J; junction bases unmatched: 7. For the CDR3, the DNA is TGCGCCAGCAGCCAGGACAGGGTGGCGGTCACTGAAGCTTTCTTT. Translation gives CASSQDRVAVTEAFF.

This clonotype was seen a few times. The V and J genes are TRBV24-1 and TRBJ2-3; the D gene is possibly TRBD1 (6 bases). Germline V gives CDR1 KGHDR, CDR2 SFDVKD. V dropped 4 bases and J dropped 6 bases, with 10 bases sitting between them. The CDR3 totals 13 residues. The CDR3 coding sequence is TGTGCCACCAGTGAATCAGGGGCTGATACGCAGTATTTT. This translates into CATSESGADTQYF.

Details on this clonotype: A read error may be the cause here, since a much bigger clone is one base away. CDR3: CSAETGDEQYF. In DNA, the CDR3 is TGCAGCGCCGAGACAGGGGATGAGCAGTACTTC. The V and J genes are TRBV29-1 and TRBJ2-5, with TRBD1 identical over 8 bases. Per the germline V gene, CDR1 is SQVTM and CDR2 is ANQGSEA. J gave up 11 bases and V 7 bases, and 9 bases lay outside the gene matches. CDR3 length: 11 amino acids.

For this clonotype: Sequence at one end of the junction differs from germline and may be a read error. The chain uses TRBV7-2 and TRBJ2-1; D not resolved. The CDR3 totals 16 residues. Germline loops: CDR1 SGHTA, CDR2 FQGNSA. This CDR3 is CASIPLGLSSYHEQFF. Here the CDR3 DNA reads TGTGCCAGCATCCCCCTCGGGCTCTCCTCCTACCATGAGCAGTTCTTC.

The chain carries TRBV5-1 and TRBJ1-1; maybe TRBD1 (5 bases). Per the germline V gene, CDR1 is SGHRS and CDR2 is YFSETQ. V lost 0 bases and J lost 1, with 10 bases in between. This CDR3 region has 15 residues. In nucleotides, the CDR3 is TGCGCCAGCAGCTTGGACCTGGGGGGGAACACTGAAGCTTTCTTT. This encodes CASSLDLGGNTEAFF.

This clonotype showed up many times. The CDR3 sequence: CASSLTGGTTEAFF. CDR3 DNA sequence: TGTGCCAGCAGCTTAACAGGGGGCACCACTGAAGCTTTCTTT. The V gene is TRBV7-9, the J gene TRBJ1-1, with TRBD1 matching over 9 bases. Germline CDR1 SEHNR, CDR2 FQNEAQ (reference sequence). The ends lost 2 bases at V and 4 bases at J; junction bases unmatched: 2. The CDR3 loop spans 14 amino acids.

This clonotype was seen only a few times. The chain is built from TRBV20-1 and TRBJ2-7; 8 nucleotides match TRBD2. This CDR3 spans 14 amino acids. J was trimmed by 5 bases and V by 6 bases; bases with no gene match: 12. In germline, CDR1 is DFQATT, CDR2 SNEGSKA (reference sequence). DNA for the CDR3: TGCAGTGCGGAGGGGGGCGGGAGGAGGAACGAGCAGTACTTC. This encodes CSAEGGGRRNEQYF.

In its sample, this clonotype was seen a few times. The chain links TRBV2 to TRBJ2-5; 7 nucleotides match TRBD1. The CDR3 totals 12 residues. Per germline, CDR1 SNHLY and CDR2 FYNNEI. With 6 bases clipped from V and 5 bases from J, the junction kept 3 bases outside the gene matches. In DNA form, the CDR3 reads TGTGCCAGCAGGGGACAGTTGGAGACCCAGTACTTC. Translation gives CASRGQLETQYF.

V usage is TRBV29-1 and J usage is TRBJ2-5; 8 bases agree with TRBD2. The CDR3 consists of 13 residues. V was pared by 7 bases and J by 5 bases, with 9 bases of the junction left unmatched. The V gene's germline CDR1 is SQVTM and CDR2 ANQGSEA. The CDR3 spells CSGSRGAWETQYF. CDR3 DNA: TGCAGCGGATCGCGGGGGGCCTGGGAGACCCAGTACTTC.

This chain joins TRBV7-7 and TRBJ2-5, with 8 bases that match TRBD2. The CDR3 contains 14 residues. Germline-derived CDR1 and CDR2 are SSHAT and FNYEAQ (reference sequence). Trimming at V came to 5 bases and at J to 5 bases, leaving 7 bases not matched to a gene. Here the CDR3 reads CASSPGRGGETQYF. The CDR3 region has the DNA TGTGCCAGCAGCCCGGGCCGCGGGGGGGAGACCCAGTACTTC.

This clonotype was seen only a few times. The V and J genes are TRBV30 and TRBJ2-5; possibly TRBD2 for D (6 bases). CDR3 size: 14 residues. V was trimmed by 7 bases and J by 0 bases, leaving 15 bases between them. Germline V gene data show CDR1 as GTSNPN and CDR2 as SVGIG (reference sequence). CDR3 nucleotides: TGTGCCTATGGGCGGGAATTGTACCAAGAGACCCAGTACTTC. It codes for CAYGRELYQETQYF.

This clonotype occurred a few times. J is TRBJ2-5 and V is TRBV24-1, with D tentatively TRBD2 (6 bases). CDR3 length equals 14 residues. V was trimmed by 5 bases and J by 2 bases, leaving 11 bases between them. From germline, CDR1 is KGHDR and CDR2 SFDVKD. Written as DNA, the CDR3 is TGTGCCACCAGTGCATCGGCGGGGCAAGAGACCCAGTACTTC. As protein: CATSASAGQETQYF.

This chain links TRBV5-1 with TRBJ1-2; D uncertain. The CDR3 is 13 amino acids. Germline assignment: CDR1 SGHRS and CDR2 YFSETQ. Trimming shortened V by 0 bases and J by 7 bases, and 10 bases separated the two germline ends. CDR3 sequence (DNA): TGCGCCAGCAGCTTGGAGGATCGAGGTGGCTACACCTTC. Its protein is CASSLEDRGGYTF.

This clonotype was seen at least ten times. This chain uses TRBV11-2 with TRBJ1-2, with D hard to call. The V and J ends lost 1 base and 4 bases respectively, with 13 bases between them. Germline CDR1 and CDR2: SGHAT and FQNNGV. This CDR3 is built from 15 residues. The chain's CDR3 is CASSLAQGLGYGYTF. DNA of the CDR3: TGTGCCAGCAGCTTAGCACAAGGACTGGGCTATGGCTACACCTTC. Full variable domain (rest looked up from reference TRBV11-2 and TRBJ1-2): EAGVAQSPRYKIIEKRQSVAFWCNPISGHATLYWYQQILGQGPKLLIQFQNNGVVDDSQLPKDRFSAERLKGVDSTLKIQPAKLEDSAVYLCASSLAQGLGYGYTFGSGTRLTVV.

There are a few counts of this clonotype. The chain combines TRBV12-3 or TRBV12-4 with TRBJ2-3; D unresolved. This CDR3 has 20 residues. Trimming removed 5 bases at V and 2 bases at J, with 29 bases between. CDR3 loop: CASSPRLGNARSENTDTQYF. As DNA, the CDR3 is TGTGCCAGCAGTCCTCGCCTTGGTAACGCACGGAGCGAAAACACAGATACGCAGTATTTT.

As concerns this clonotype: This clone may be a read error of a much larger clone one base away. The chain joins TRBV7-2 to TRBJ2-1; no reliable D call. There are 15 residues in the CDR3. Germline V gives CDR1 SGHTA, CDR2 FQGNSA. The CDR3 loop is CVSSTQLGSYNEQFF. In DNA form, the CDR3 reads TGTGTCAGCAGCACGCAGCTGGGCTCCTACAATGAGCAGTTCTTC. The entire variable domain, with the rest obtained from reference TRBV7-2 and TRBJ2-1, is as follows: GAGVSQSPSNKVTEKGKDVELRCDPISGHTALYWYRQSLGQGLEFLIYFQGNSAPDKSGLPSDRFSAERTGGSVSTLTIQRTQQEDSAVYLCVSSTQLGSYNEQFFGPGTRLTVL.

The rearrangement uses TRBV28 and TRBJ2-3; D unresolved. Germline V gene sequence: CDR1 MDHEN, CDR2 SYDVKM. CDR3 length equals 15 residues. Trimming pared 6 bases from V and 3 bases from J, leaving 16 bases between. CDR3 nucleotide sequence: TGTGCCAGCAGCCCGGACCGGGCGGAAACAGATACGCAGTATTTT. It translates to CASSPDRAETDTQYF. Full variable domain (outside the CDR3, taken from reference TRBV28 and TRBJ2-3): DVKVTQSSRYLVKRTGEKVFLECVQDMDHENMFWYRQDPGLGLRLIYFSYDVKMKEKGDIPEGYSVSREKKERFSLILESASTNQTSMYLCASSPDRAETDTQYFGPGTRLTVL.

The rearrangement links TRBV20-1 to TRBJ1-1; D gene uncertain. Per germline, CDR1 DFQATT and CDR2 SNEGSKA (reference sequence). The CDR3 is made up of 13 amino acids. The V and J ends lost 4 bases and 0 bases respectively, with 9 bases between them. The DNA for the CDR3 is TGCAGTGCTATGAGACTTATGAACACTGAAGCTTTCTTT. As protein: CSAMRLMNTEAFF.

There are many counts of this clonotype. The V call is TRBV6-5, the J call TRBJ2-7; the D call may be TRBD1 or TRBD2 (5 bases each). Germline V gives CDR1 MNHEY, CDR2 SVGAGI. The CDR3 is 13 amino acids. Trimming removed 5 bases at V and 6 bases at J, with 14 bases between. As DNA, the CDR3 is TGTGCCAGCAGTCGGGGCCCTCTCGGCGAGCAGTACTTC. As protein: CASSRGPLGEQYF.

The V and J genes are TRBV10-3 and TRBJ1-2; D gene uncertain. The CDR3 is 13 residues long. The germline gives CDR1 ENHRY, CDR2 SYGVKD. Deletions cut 1 base from V and 8 bases from J, with 11 bases between. The CDR3 protein is CAISELIGRGYTF. The CDR3 nucleotides read TGTGCCATCAGTGAGTTAATCGGCCGGGGCTACACCTTC.